This T cell receptor beta chain was identified during a study of T cell responses to AZD1222 COVID-19 vaccine. General study results and limits: Females outnumbered males among donors, who were mostly white British; clonal diversity was possibly underestimated. The study reported that nearly half of spike-specific TCRs target unmutated variant regions.

Using immunoSEQ multiplex PCR, the repertoire was profiled, and TCRdb retains in-frame clones only, with some absent. Among 95,000 to 110,000 clones listed, over 80% were seen once. With respect to this clone: Antigen: not known.

Germline-derived CDR1 and CDR2 are MNHEY and SMNVEV (reference sequence). This CDR3 is 14 amino acids long. Trimming removed 6 bases from V and 6 bases from J, with 14 bases in between. The source material was peripheral blood, sampled 28 days after the second AZD1222 dose. The origin of this receptor is an adult who received the AZD1222 COVID-19 vaccine. The chain combines TRBV27 with TRBJ2-2; possibly TRBD1 or TRBD2 for D (5 bases each). CDR3 DNA: TGTGCCAGCAGCCGTATTCGGGGCGCCGGGGAGCTGTTTTTT. It is translated as CASSRIRGAGELFF.